These 21 T cell receptor beta chains originate from one sample sequenced in a study of T-cell memory formation after mild COVID-19. TCRdb re-called the 5' RACE reads through MiXCR, storing one row per CDR3 protein. The table lists roughly 110,000 distinct CDR3 sequences, around an eighth of them singletons. The sample taken for sequencing was PBMCs or a T cell subset sorted from them (not recorded which). The source of these receptors is an adult woman who had mild COVID-19 (a few samples of this study predate the infection). Cell type and time point are not known.

The chain recombines TRBV20-1 with TRBJ1-2; no reliable D call. The CDR3 consists of 12 residues. The V and J ends lost 8 bases and 2 bases respectively, with 12 bases between them. Germline V gives CDR1 DFQATT, CDR2 SNEGSKA (reference sequence). The CDR3, as DNA: TGCAGTCTTCTCACAGCGAACTATGGCTACACCTTC. Its protein product is CSLLTANYGYTF.

CDR3 nucleotides: TGTGCCAGCAGTTTAGGGGATGGCTCACCCCTCCACTTT. Its translation: CASSLGDGSPLHF. This chain connects TRBV27 to TRBJ1-6; D gene unclear. The length of the CDR3 is 13 residues. The V gene's germline CDR1 is MNHEY and CDR2 SMNVEV (reference sequence). Trimming removed 2 bases from V and 10 bases from J, with 9 bases in between.

Regarding this clonotype: A junction end diverges from the germline sequence, so it may reflect a read error. This sequence joins TRBV7-8 and TRBJ2-7, with D hard to call. Germline assignment: CDR1 SGHVS and CDR2 FQNEAQ. This CDR3 has 11 amino acids. CDR3 nucleotide sequence: TGTGCCAGCAGCTCCACTTACGATCAGTACTTC. Its protein is CASSSTYDQYF.

This clonotype was seen a handful of times. The chain joins TRBV19 to TRBJ2-7, with unresolved D. V dropped 7 bases and J dropped 6 bases, with 22 bases sitting between them. CDR1 and CDR2 (germline): LNHDA, SQIVND (reference sequence). The CDR3 has 15 residues. CDR3 DNA sequence: TGTGCCAGTAATACACTCTGGACCTCTGAGGCCGAGCAGTACTTC. Protein product: CASNTLWTSEAEQYF.

Only a few counts were recorded for this clonotype. V is TRBV7-3 and J is TRBJ2-7; D unresolved. CDR1 SGHTA and CDR2 FQGTGA come from the germline V gene. The CDR3 length is 13 residues. Trimming took off 1 base at V and 7 bases at J, with 11 bases between the two ends. CDR3 amino acids: CASSLSPSGEQYF. As DNA, the CDR3 is TGTGCCAGCAGCTTAAGCCCGTCCGGGGAGCAGTACTTC. The complete variable domain, with remaining parts taken from reference TRBV7-3 and TRBJ2-7, reads GAGVSQTPSNKVTEKGKYVELRCDPISGHTALYWYRQSLGQGPEFLIYFQGTGAADDSGLPNDRFFAVRPEGSVSTLKIQRTERGDSAVYLCASSLSPSGEQYFGPGTRLTVT.

This clonotype was seen a handful of times. The junction departs from the called germline gene at one end, perhaps through a read error. This rearrangement joins TRBV9 to TRBJ2-5; D remains ambiguous. CDR3 length: 12 amino acids. In germline, CDR1 is SGDLS, CDR2 YYNGEE. CDR3 in DNA: TGTGCCAGCAGCGGCCTACAAGGGACCCAGTACTTC. Translating it yields CASSGLQGTQYF.

The V and J genes are TRBV2 and TRBJ1-4; possibly TRBD1 for D (6 bases). Trimming took off 6 bases at V and 0 bases at J, with 23 bases between the two ends. CDR1 and CDR2 from the germline V gene are SNHLY and FYNNEI. The CDR3 runs 19 residues. The CDR3 reads CASSGYLTGEGTTNEKLFF. CDR3 coding DNA: TGTGCCAGCAGCGGATATCTGACAGGCGAGGGCACAACTAATGAAAAACTGTTTTTT. The whole variable domain, remainder taken from reference TRBV2 and TRBJ1-4, is EPEVTQTPSHQVTQMGQEVILRCVPISNHLYFYWYRQILGQKVEFLVSFYNNEISEKSEIFDDQFSVERPDGSNFTLKIRSTKLEDSAMYFCASSGYLTGEGTTNEKLFFGSGTQLSVL.

This clonotype was observed a handful of times. The rearrangement uses TRBV4-3 and TRBJ2-3, with 9 bases fitting TRBD2. The CDR3 is made up of 16 amino acids. Trimming cost V 4 bases and J 4 bases; bases outside gene matches: 9. Germline V CDR1 and CDR2: LGHNA, YSLEER. The CDR3 here is CASSRLGGRAADTQYF. The CDR3 coding sequence is TGCGCCAGCAGCCGTCTTGGCGGGAGGGCGGCAGATACGCAGTATTTT.

The genes are TRBV5-5 and TRBJ2-5, with 13 nucleotides matching TRBD2. Trimming at V came to 0 bases and at J to 5 bases, leaving 10 bases not matched to a gene. The CDR3 sequence is 18 residues long. Germline CDR1 reads SGHKS; CDR2 reads YYEKEE (reference sequence). CDR3: CASSLEGLAGYSLETQYF. The CDR3 bases are TGTGCCAGCAGCTTGGAGGGACTAGCGGGGTACTCCCTTGAGACCCAGTACTTC.

This chain joins TRBV27 and TRBJ2-1; 9 bases map to TRBD2. Germline trimming cut 0 bases from V and 4 bases from J; bases unmatched to any gene: 4. The CDR3 loop spans 16 amino acids. CDR1 is MNHEY, CDR2 SMNVEV, per germline (reference sequence). The CDR3 here is CASSLSTSGVYNEQFF. The CDR3 region has the DNA TGTGCCAGCAGTTTATCGACTAGCGGAGTTTACAATGAGCAGTTCTTC.

The table lists this clonotype with many counts. The chain is built from TRBV7-3 and TRBJ1-1, with a weak D call TRBD1 (5 bases). Trimming removed 3 bases from V and 0 bases from J, with 11 bases in between. Germline assignment: CDR1 SGHTA and CDR2 FQGTGA. CDR3 length: 15 residues. As DNA, the CDR3 is TGTGCCAGCAGCTTGGGGGGGAGCATGAACACTGAAGCTTTCTTT. Translation gives CASSLGGSMNTEAFF.

The V and J genes are TRBV20-1 and TRBJ1-2; TRBD1 is a possible D gene (5 bases). Per the germline V gene, CDR1 is DFQATT and CDR2 is SNEGSKA (reference sequence). Deletions cut 0 bases from V and 3 bases from J, with 14 bases between. The CDR3 loop spans 15 amino acids. Here the CDR3 DNA reads TGCAGTGCTAGAGATGAGAGGGGTTGGGACTATGGCTACACCTTC. It codes for CSARDERGWDYGYTF.

This clonotype has more than one count but fewer than ten. V gene TRBV10-3 combines with J gene TRBJ2-2; D may be TRBD2 (6 bases). Germline CDR1 is ENHRY and CDR2 is SYGVKD. Trimming removed 3 bases from V and 5 bases from J, with 13 bases in between. This CDR3 spans 15 amino acids. The DNA of the CDR3 is TGTGCCATCAGTGATTGGAGGGTCGAGACCGGGGAGCTGTTTTTT. As protein: CAISDWRVETGELFF.

This clonotype was picked up a small number of times. The chain combines TRBV3-1 with TRBJ2-7; TRBD1 matches at 8 bases. The CDR3 is 15 amino acids. Germline assignment: CDR1 LGHDT and CDR2 YNNKEL (reference sequence). Unmatched junction bases numbered 8, after V lost 2 bases and J lost 5 bases. CDR3 sequence (DNA): TGTGCCAGCAGCCAAACGGGACAGGTCGCCCACGAGCAGTACTTC. The encoded protein is CASSQTGQVAHEQYF.

This clonotype occurred a few times. The chain uses TRBV24-1 and TRBJ2-1, with D possibly called TRBD1 or TRBD2 (6 bases each). CDR3 length: 13 residues. Trimming removed 8 bases from V and 4 bases from J, with 11 bases in between. The germline V gene has CDR1 KGHDR and CDR2 SFDVKD. For the CDR3, the DNA is TGTGCCACCACGGAGGGGGGTTACAATGAGCAGTTCTTC. Translated: CATTEGGYNEQFF.

At least ten counts were recorded for this clonotype. This sequence joins TRBV4-1 and TRBJ2-7; 11 bases fit TRBD2. Germline V lookup: CDR1 MGHRA, CDR2 YSYEKL. The CDR3 has 15 residues. Germline trimming cut 6 bases from V and 4 bases from J; bases unmatched to any gene: 8. In nucleotides, the CDR3 is TGCGCCAGCAGTTATAGCGGGGGGGGACCTTACGAGCAGTACTTC. Amino acid sequence: CASSYSGGGPYEQYF.

V is TRBV12-3 or TRBV12-4 and J is TRBJ2-3, with TRBD2 matching over 14 bases. The CDR3 runs to 18 residues. Trimming took 2 bases from V and 2 from J; bases not matched to a gene: 6. Written as DNA, the CDR3 is TGTGCCAGCAGTTTAATGGGACTAGCGGGGGTGACCACAGATACGCAGTATTTT. Its protein product is CASSLMGLAGVTTDTQYF.

This clonotype was picked up a small number of times. V usage is TRBV7-9 and J usage is TRBJ2-7; D is perhaps TRBD1 (7 bases). Trimming took off 5 bases at V and 3 bases at J, with 17 bases between the two ends. Germline CDR1 SEHNR, CDR2 FQNEAQ (reference sequence). The CDR3 is 15 amino acids. CDR3 DNA sequence: TGTGCCAGCAGCCTAGGGGCAGGGGGACTCTACGAGCAGTACTTC. Its protein is CASSLGAGGLYEQYF.

This clonotype appeared a few times. The V and J genes are TRBV6-2 or TRBV6-3 and TRBJ2-7; tentative D call: TRBD2 (5 bases). Between the trimmed V and J ends, which lost 6 bases and 6 bases, there was a span of 18 bases. CDR1 MNHEY and CDR2 SVGEGT come from the germline V gene. CDR3 length: 14 amino acids. CDR3 sequence: CASRAPREVSEQYF. The CDR3 coding sequence is TGTGCCAGCAGGGCACCCCGGGAAGTAAGCGAGCAGTACTTC.

This clonotype was counted ten times or more. This chain connects TRBV6-5 to TRBJ2-3; D ambiguous. The CDR3 is 18 amino acids. The V end was cut by 2 bases, the J end by 0 bases, with 18 bases between. Germline values: CDR1 MNHEY, CDR2 SVGAGI. CDR3 sequence (DNA): TGTGCCAGCAGTTACCGCGGAGTAAGTTTCGCTAGCACAGATACGCAGTATTTT. Protein product: CASSYRGVSFASTDTQYF.

This sequence joins TRBV12-3 or TRBV12-4 and TRBJ1-1, with D perhaps matching TRBD1 (5 bases). V dropped 5 bases and J dropped 0 bases, with 10 bases sitting between them. This CDR3 region has 14 residues. The CDR3 protein is CASSVGLLNTEAFF. The CDR3 DNA reads as TGTGCCAGCAGTGTGGGACTGTTGAACACTGAAGCTTTCTTT.